The rows below give T cell receptor beta chains drawn from one sample of a study of cytomegalovirus exposure and HLA in healthy donors. The table came from immunoSEQ multiplex PCR; TCRdb's copy has only in-frame clones and leaves some out. There are approximately 150,000 clones in the sample; 65% to 85% occur only once, and about 1.5% lies in the top ten. Sequencing was carried out using PBMCs. Receptor source: a woman under 30 in good health and CMV-seronegative. Each CDR3 is given with its conserved first and last residue. A D gene is named only where the DNA matches it firmly. The size field is filled for only some rows; it gives once, few, many or a size class.

>TRBJ2-7|TRBV6-5|-|-
CASSYSDSYEQYF
TGTGCCAGCAGTTACTCGGACAGCTACGAGCAGTACTTC
>TRBJ2-1|TRBV5-6|-|-
CASSSFRQLINNEQFF
TGTGCCAGCAGCTCCTTCCGACAGTTAATCAACAATGAGCAGTTCTTC
>TRBJ2-1|TRBV10-3|-|-
CAISESGKGEDEQFF
TGTGCCATCAGTGAGTCGGGAAAAGGGGAGGATGAGCAGTTCTTC
>TRBJ2-5|TRBV10-3|-|-
CAISAGEETQYF
TGTGCCATCAGCGCAGGGGAAGAGACCCAGTACTTC
>TRBJ1-2|TRBV6-5|TRBD1|-
CASSLGQGEGYTF
TGTGCCAGCAGTTTAGGACAGGGAGAAGGCTACACCTTC
>TRBJ2-1|TRBV2|-|-
CASSVEGTLYNEQFF
TGTGCCAGCAGTGTGGAGGGAACCCTCTACAATGAGCAGTTCTTC
>TRBJ1-1|TRBV30|-|-
CAWSGLSPEAFF
TGTGCCTGGAGTGGGCTTAGCCCGGAAGCTTTCTTT
>TRBJ1-4|TRBV7-9|-|-
CASTPGEKLFF
TGTGCCAGCACCCCGGGGGAAAAACTGTTTTTT
>TRBJ1-4|TRBV29-1|TRBD1|-
CSVVRDRGATNEKLFF
TGCAGCGTTGTAAGAGACAGGGGTGCAACTAATGAAAAACTGTTTTTT
>TRBJ2-2|TRBV6-5|-|-
CASRGTADTGELFF
TGTGCCAGCAGGGGGACTGCGGACACCGGGGAGCTGTTTTTT
>TRBJ2-3|TRBV7-9|-|-
CASSLVRDTVYTDTQYF
TGTGCCAGCAGCTTAGTCCGGGACACGGTATACACAGATACGCAGTATTTT
>TRBJ2-7|TRBV11-2|TRBD2|-
CASSLWGLRTSGGTYEQYF
TGTGCCAGCAGCTTATGGGGTCTCCGGACTAGCGGGGGAACCTACGAGCAGTACTTC
>TRBJ2-1|TRBV7-6|TRBD2|-
CASSPYRTSGHNEQFF
TGTGCCAGCAGCCCCTATCGGACTAGCGGGCACAATGAGCAGTTCTTC
>TRBJ1-1|TRBV7-8|TRBD1|-
CASSVGQGTTEAFF
TGTGCCAGCAGCGTGGGACAGGGAACCACTGAAGCTTTCTTT
>TRBJ1-4|TRBV9|-|-
CASSVGKRQSNEKLFF
TGTGCCAGCAGCGTAGGTAAGAGACAGTCTAATGAAAAACTGTTTTTT
>TRBJ1-1|TRBV11-3|-|once
CASSFRVNTEAFF
TGTGCCAGCAGCTTCAGGGTGAACACTGAAGCTTTCTTT
>TRBJ2-7|TRBV27|TRBD2|-
CASSPWTSGNEQYF
TGTGCCAGCAGTCCGTGGACTAGCGGGAACGAGCAGTACTTC
>TRBJ1-1|TRBV5-1|-|-
CASSLGQPNTEAFF
TGCGCCAGCAGCTTGGGACAGCCGAACACTGAAGCTTTCTTT
>TRBJ1-2|TRBV29-1|-|-
CSVEDGERRYGYTF
TGCAGCGTTGAGGATGGAGAACGGCGCTATGGCTACACCTTC
>TRBJ2-1|TRBV5-1|-|-
CASEEGSSYNEQFF
TGCGCCAGCGAGGAGGGGAGCTCCTACAATGAGCAGTTCTTC
>TRBJ1-2|TRBV4-1|-|-
CASSQSGASLYGGYTF
TGCGCCAGCAGCCAGAGCGGGGCCTCCCTATACGGTGGCTACACCTTC
>TRBJ2-5|TRBV7-8|-|-
CASSLVSETQYF
TGTGCCAGCAGCTTAGTGTCGGAGACCCAGTACTTC
>TRBJ1-5|TRBV7-8|-|-
CASSLVSQTNQPQHF
TGTGCCAGCAGCTTAGTTTCCCAGACTAATCAGCCCCAGCATTTT
>TRBJ2-3|TRBV4-1|-|-
CASSPIAFGTDTQYF
TGCGCCAGCAGCCCTATAGCGTTCGGCACAGATACGCAGTATTTT
>TRBJ1-2|TRBV29-1|-|-
CSVPNAGEGYTF
TGCAGCGTCCCAAATGCAGGGGAAGGCTACACCTTC
>TRBJ1-5|TRBV5-1|TRBD1|-
CASSTGQGNQPQHF
TGCGCCAGCAGCACTGGACAGGGTAATCAGCCCCAGCATTTT